Sequencing of this TCR beta chain was carried out in a study of Ad26.COV2.S vaccination and SARS-CoV-2 variants. Study-wide context: This donor came from the COV1001 trial of Ad26.COV2.S. Study outcomes and limitations: Responses of spike-specific T cells (both CD8+ and CD4+) reportedly showed substantial breadth after vaccination. Spike-specific TCR breadth was greater in vaccine than placebo recipients.

With regard to this clone: Its antigen is unidentified.

Treatment noted: some 20 received Ad26.COV2.S at low or high dose, single or two shots; about 5 received placebo; per-sample allocation not given. All samples were drawn on day 63, counting from the first vaccine or placebo injection. This person who donated was an adult of 18-55 years in Boston. Using immunoSEQ multiplex PCR, the repertoire was profiled, and TCRdb retains in-frame clones only, with some absent. The sample holds around 300,000 clones, roughly 89% seen once. The germline V gene encodes CDR1 MNHEY and CDR2 SMNVEV (reference sequence). This CDR3 has 13 amino acids. J gave up 8 bases and V 4 bases, and 6 bases lay outside the gene matches.

The chain carries TRBV27 and TRBJ1-2, with 8 bases aligning to TRBD1. The TCR sequence derives from a person aged 18 to 59 who received the Ad26.COV2.S COVID-19 vaccine or a placebo. Sample: peripheral blood, taken in a trial of Ad26.COV2.S vaccine versus placebo. CDR3 DNA: TGTGCCAGCAGTTACGGACAGGGTCGGGGCTACACCTTC. Translated: CASSYGQGRGYTF.